The 21 T cell receptor beta chains in this list originate from one sample, sequenced in a study of regulatory dendritic cells for organ transplantation. The antigens of these receptors remain unknown. Sequenced by immunoSEQ multiplex PCR; TCRdb stores in-frame clones only, minus some. The table lists about 12,000 clones, approximately 79% of them singletons, with about 1.1% in the top ten. CFSE-labeled sorted T cells met regulatory or mature dendritic cells for 4 to 6 days. The material sequenced was naive CD8+ T cells from blood cultured with regulatory dendritic cells. Subset specified: CD45RA+ naive T cells. These receptors were obtained from a human donor in good health.

The genes are TRBV7-9 and TRBJ2-5; 8 nucleotides line up with TRBD2. The CDR3 is made up of 14 amino acids. CDR1 and CDR2 (germline): SEHNR, FQNEAQ (reference sequence). J gave up 5 bases and V 2 bases, and 4 bases lay outside the gene matches. The CDR3 DNA sequence: TGTGCCAGCAGCTTAAGGGGACTAGTCGAGACCCAGTACTTC. This codes for CASSLRGLVETQYF. The whole variable domain, remainder taken from reference TRBV7-9 and TRBJ2-5, is DTGVSQNPRHKITKRGQNVTFRCDPISEHNRLYWYRQTLGQGPEFLTYFQNEAQLEKSRLLSDRFSAERPKGSFSTLEIQRTEQGDSAMYLCASSLRGLVETQYFGPGTRLLVL.

This chain links TRBV14 with TRBJ1-3, with D possibly matching TRBD1 (6 bases). The length of the CDR3 is 15 residues. Germline V gene lookup returns CDR1 SGHDN and CDR2 FVKESK. V dropped 5 bases and J dropped 2 bases, with 13 bases sitting between them. CDR3 amino acids: CASSDTTGTGNTIYF. The CDR3 coding sequence is TGTGCCAGCAGCGATACCACAGGGACTGGAAACACCATATATTTT.

The chain is built from TRBV6-5 and TRBJ1-5, with a possible D match to TRBD1 (6 bases). The germline gives CDR1 MNHEY, CDR2 SVGAGI. V was cut by 5 bases and J by 4 bases, with 15 bases left in between. The CDR3 extends over 15 amino acids. The DNA of the CDR3 is TGTGCCAGCAGTACGAGCCCCGGGACAAATCAGCCCCAGCATTTT. Translation gives CASSTSPGTNQPQHF.

The chain carries TRBV9 and TRBJ2-3; D is possibly TRBD2 (6 bases). Looked up from germline, CDR1 is SGDLS and CDR2 is YYNGEE. V gave up 3 bases and J gave up 4 bases, with 18 bases separating them. This CDR3 has 16 amino acids. CDR3 region: CASSAPGLTFADTQYF. The CDR3 DNA reads TGTGCCAGCAGCGCACCGGGACTTACCTTCGCAGATACGCAGTATTTT.

The chain is built from TRBV18 and TRBJ2-7; D unresolved. Looked up from germline, CDR1 is KGHSH and CDR2 is LQKENI. Trimming took off 3 bases at V and 0 bases at J, with 6 bases between the two ends. The CDR3 is 13 residues long. Here the CDR3 reads CASSPGSSYEQYF. DNA for the CDR3: TGTGCCAGCTCACCGGGCAGCTCCTACGAGCAGTACTTC.

The chain uses TRBV19 and TRBJ1-1; the D is unclear. V was clipped by 6 bases and J by 0 bases, with 14 bases between them. The germline V gene encodes CDR1 LNHDA and CDR2 SQIVND (reference sequence). The CDR3 is made up of 15 amino acids. The CDR3, as DNA: TGTGCCAGTAGCTCGGGGTGGCAGTTGAACACTGAAGCTTTCTTT. Its protein product is CASSSGWQLNTEAFF.

In this sample, this clone turned up a few times. CDR3 bases: TGTGCCAGCAGTTACTCGGGGGCTGACTACGAGCAGTACTTC. This codes for CASSYSGADYEQYF. The gene calls are TRBV6-5 and TRBJ2-7; D is perhaps TRBD1 (6 bases). V gave up 0 bases and J gave up 3 bases, with 9 bases separating them. Germline values: CDR1 MNHEY, CDR2 SVGAGI. The CDR3 is made up of 14 amino acids.

This clone came up a few times. This chain joins TRBV27 and TRBJ2-7; D might be TRBD2 (6 bases). Trimming took off 2 bases at V and 6 bases at J, with 14 bases between the two ends. The CDR3 is 14 amino acids. Germline V lookup: CDR1 MNHEY, CDR2 SMNVEV (reference sequence). Here the CDR3 reads CASSLGTSLAEQYF. CDR3 bases: TGTGCCAGCAGTTTAGGAACTAGCCTTGCCGAGCAGTACTTC.

The rearrangement uses TRBV19 and TRBJ2-7, with TRBD2 matching over 9 bases. From germline, CDR1 is LNHDA and CDR2 SQIVND (reference sequence). The V and J ends lost 8 bases and 8 bases, in that order; junction bases with no gene match: 16. The CDR3 loop spans 15 amino acids. CDR3 DNA sequence: TGTGCCAGTCAGACGGCGGGAGGGGGCAATCGACAGCAGTACTTC. It translates to CASQTAGGGNRQQYF. The variable domain in full, completed from reference TRBV19 and TRBJ2-7, reads DGGITQSPKYLFRKEGQNVTLSCEQNLNHDAMYWYRQDPGQGLRLIYYSQIVNDFQKGDIAEGYSVSREKKESFPLTVTSAQKNPTAFYLCASQTAGGGNRQQYFGPGTRLTVT.

The chain couples TRBV5-1 to TRBJ2-1; D might be TRBD1 (6 bases). Trimming shortened V by 0 bases and J by 0 bases, and 7 bases separated the two germline ends. CDR1 is SGHRS, CDR2 YFSETQ, per germline. The CDR3 has 15 amino acids. CDR3 bases: TGCGCCAGCAGCTTGGAACAGGGCTCCTACAATGAGCAGTTCTTC. Translated, it gives CASSLEQGSYNEQFF.

This clone occurred once. V usage is TRBV5-1 and J usage is TRBJ2-1; 8 bases map to TRBD2. V lost 7 bases to trimming and J lost 0 bases; unmatched junction nucleotides: 9. The CDR3 is 16 residues long. Germline-derived CDR1 and CDR2 are SGHRS and YFSETQ. CDR3 residues: CASPSGRQLSYNEQFF. CDR3 nucleotide sequence: TGCGCCAGCCCTAGCGGGCGGCAACTCTCCTACAATGAGCAGTTCTTC.

This chain joins TRBV9 and TRBJ1-2, with TRBD1 identical over 9 bases. The trim removed 3 bases at V and 4 bases at J, leaving 7 bases unmatched. Germline V lookup: CDR1 SGDLS, CDR2 YYNGEE. The CDR3 spans 15 residues. CDR3 nucleotide sequence: TGTGCCAGCAGCGAGAGGGGACAGGGTGCCTATGGCTACACCTTC. This codes for CASSERGQGAYGYTF.

The rearrangement links TRBV7-8 to TRBJ2-4, with 7 bases lining up with TRBD1. In germline, CDR1 is SGHVS, CDR2 FQNEAQ. With V trimmed by 2 bases and J by 7 bases, 2 bases remained unmatched. The length of the CDR3 is 13 residues. This CDR3 reads CASSLTRGNIQYF. CDR3 bases: TGTGCCAGCAGCTTAACCAGGGGGAACATTCAGTACTTC.

This chain connects TRBV6-4 to TRBJ1-6; D is unclear. Between the trimmed V and J ends, which lost 4 bases and 9 bases, there was a span of 16 bases. Germline V gene sequence: CDR1 MRHNA, CDR2 SNTAGT. The CDR3 runs 15 residues. CDR3 DNA: TGTGCCAGCAGTGCGAGGGCCTCTGGAGGTTCACCCCTCCACTTT. It encodes CASSARASGGSPLHF.

The CDR3 nucleotides read TGTGCCAGCAGTTATGGGACTAGGGGAGAGACCCAGTACTTC. Translation: CASSYGTRGETQYF. This sequence joins TRBV27 and TRBJ2-5, with 8 positions matching TRBD2. CDR3 length: 14 residues. Trimming at V came to 4 bases and at J to 4 bases, leaving 5 bases not matched to a gene. Germline V lookup: CDR1 MNHEY, CDR2 SMNVEV (reference sequence).

This chain uses TRBV11-3 with TRBJ1-2; 8 bases are a match to TRBD1. After removal of 0 bases from V and 8 bases from J, the junction contained 5 bases not matched to a gene. This CDR3 is built from 14 residues. CDR1 and CDR2 (germline): SGHNT, YENEEA. CDR3 protein: CASSLDTGTGGYTF. The CDR3 DNA follows: TGTGCCAGCAGCTTAGACACCGGGACAGGAGGCTACACCTTC.

The chain joins TRBV5-8 to TRBJ2-1; 9 positions match TRBD2. The germline V gene has CDR1 SGHTS and CDR2 YDEGEE. CDR3 length: 15 residues. Trimming removed 2 bases from V and 9 bases from J; junction bases left unmatched: 9. CDR3 bases: TGTGCCAGCAGCTTTGGGGCGGGGGGGACGACTGAGCAGTTCTTC. Its protein is CASSFGAGGTTEQFF. The full variable domain, in which reference TRBV5-8 and TRBJ2-1 provide the parts outside the CDR3, is EAGVTQSPTHLIKTRGQQATLRCSPISGHTSVYWYQQALGLGLQFLLWYDEGEERNRGNFPPRFSGRQFPNYSSELNVNALELEDSALYLCASSFGAGGTTEQFFGPGTRLTVL.

The V and J genes are TRBV5-5 and TRBJ2-3; 8 bases are shared with TRBD2. This CDR3 contains 17 residues. The ends lost 0 bases at V and 6 bases at J; junction bases unmatched: 12. Per germline, CDR1 SGHKS and CDR2 YYEKEE (reference sequence). The CDR3 DNA follows: TGTGCCAGCAGCTTGGGAAGCGGGGGACCTCAGAGGGATACGCAGTATTTT. Amino acid sequence: CASSLGSGGPQRDTQYF.

This chain links TRBV6-1 with TRBJ2-5, with D possibly TRBD1 on 6 matching bases. Between the trimmed V and J ends, which lost 5 bases and 1 base, there was a span of 14 bases. Germline CDR1 is MNHNS and CDR2 is SASEGT. This CDR3 comprises 15 residues. The DNA of the CDR3 is TGTGCCAGCAGTCTCGGACAGTCGTTCCAAGAGACCCAGTACTTC. This codes for CASSLGQSFQETQYF.

V is TRBV5-6 and J is TRBJ1-4, with D possibly TRBD1 on 6 matching bases. The CDR3 extends over 12 amino acids. CDR1 and CDR2 (germline): SGHDT, YYEEEE. Trimming cost V 4 bases and J 7 bases, with 8 bases left between them. In DNA, the CDR3 is TGTGCCAGCAGCACGGACAGTGAAAAACTGTTTTTT. Translating gives CASSTDSEKLFF.

The rearrangement links TRBV19 to TRBJ1-3; 10 bases match TRBD1. The germline V gene encodes CDR1 LNHDA and CDR2 SQIVND (reference sequence). The trim removed 4 bases at V and 2 bases at J, leaving 5 bases unmatched. This CDR3 is 16 amino acids long. CDR3 in DNA: TGTGCCAGTAGTAGGGGACAGGGGTCGGCTGGAAACACCATATATTTT. It specifies CASSRGQGSAGNTIYF.